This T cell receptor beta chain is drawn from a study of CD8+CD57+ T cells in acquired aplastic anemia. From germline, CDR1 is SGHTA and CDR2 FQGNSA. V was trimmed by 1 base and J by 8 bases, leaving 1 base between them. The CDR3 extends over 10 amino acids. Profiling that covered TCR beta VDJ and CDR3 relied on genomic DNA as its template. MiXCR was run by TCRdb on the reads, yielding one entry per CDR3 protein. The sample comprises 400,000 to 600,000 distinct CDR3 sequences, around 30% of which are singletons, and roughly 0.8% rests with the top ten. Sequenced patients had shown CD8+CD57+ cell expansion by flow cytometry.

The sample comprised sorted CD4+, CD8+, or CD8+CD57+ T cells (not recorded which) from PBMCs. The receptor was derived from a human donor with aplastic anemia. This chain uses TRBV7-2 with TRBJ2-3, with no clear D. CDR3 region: CASSLGTQYF. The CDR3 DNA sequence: TGTGCCAGCAGCTTAGGTACGCAGTATTTT.